Sequencing of this T cell receptor (beta chain) was carried out in a study of blood T cells in healthy people across ages. The CDR3 totals 14 residues. Germline V gene data show CDR1 as SGHTA and CDR2 as FQGTGA. Trimming removed 5 bases at V and 1 base at J, with 11 bases between. The authors ran a second PCR of 7 to 11 cycles using a sample-barcoded 5' primer and a J-beta primer mix. Every cDNA molecule bore a tag from a template-switch adaptor containing 12 random nucleotides. TCRdb reprocessed the 5' RACE reads with MiXCR, giving one entry per CDR3 protein. The sample lists 1.5 million to 2 million distinct CDR3 sequences, 28% occurring once. This clonotype showed up many times.

The gene calls are TRBV7-3 and TRBJ2-5, with D perhaps matching TRBD2 (5 bases). Sequenced material: blood. The receptor was isolated from a woman aged 25 to 39 in good health. The CDR3 sequence is CASSPTGLQETQYF. CDR3 bases: TGTGCCAGCAGCCCAACCGGACTCCAAGAGACCCAGTACTTC. The full variable domain, its missing parts supplied by reference TRBV7-3 and TRBJ2-5, is GAGVSQTPSNKVTEKGKYVELRCDPISGHTALYWYRQSLGQGPEFLIYFQGTGAADDSGLPNDRFFAVRPEGSVSTLKIQRTERGDSAVYLCASSPTGLQETQYFGPGTRLLVL.